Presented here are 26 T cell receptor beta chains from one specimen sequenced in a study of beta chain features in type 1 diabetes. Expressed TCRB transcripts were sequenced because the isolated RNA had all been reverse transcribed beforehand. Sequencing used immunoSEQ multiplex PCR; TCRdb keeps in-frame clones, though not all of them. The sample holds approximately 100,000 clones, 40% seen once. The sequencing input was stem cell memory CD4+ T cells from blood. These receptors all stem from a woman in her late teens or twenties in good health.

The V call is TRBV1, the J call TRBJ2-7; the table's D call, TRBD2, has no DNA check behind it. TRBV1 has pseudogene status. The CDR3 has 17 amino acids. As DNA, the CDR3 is TGCACCAGCAGCCAAGAGAAACTTCGGGGTGTAACCTACGAGCAGTACTTC. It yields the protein CTSSQEKLRGVTYEQYF.

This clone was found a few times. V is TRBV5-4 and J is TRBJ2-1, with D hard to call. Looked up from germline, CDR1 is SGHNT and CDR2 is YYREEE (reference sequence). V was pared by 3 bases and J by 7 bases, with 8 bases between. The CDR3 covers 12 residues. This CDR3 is CASSSPLNEQFF. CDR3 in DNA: TGTGCCAGCAGCTCCCCCTTAAATGAGCAGTTCTTC.

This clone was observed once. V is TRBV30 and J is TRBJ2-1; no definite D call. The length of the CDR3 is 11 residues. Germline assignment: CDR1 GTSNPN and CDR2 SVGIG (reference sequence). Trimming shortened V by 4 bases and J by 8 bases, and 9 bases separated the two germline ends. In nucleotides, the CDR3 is TGTGCCTGGACGGTCCTGGATGAGCAGTTCTTC. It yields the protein CAWTVLDEQFF.

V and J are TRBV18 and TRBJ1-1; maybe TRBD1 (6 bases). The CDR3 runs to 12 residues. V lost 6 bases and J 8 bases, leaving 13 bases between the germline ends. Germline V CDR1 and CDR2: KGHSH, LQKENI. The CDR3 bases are TGTGCCAGCTCGGAACAGGGTTACGAAGCTTTCTTT. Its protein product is CASSEQGYEAFF.

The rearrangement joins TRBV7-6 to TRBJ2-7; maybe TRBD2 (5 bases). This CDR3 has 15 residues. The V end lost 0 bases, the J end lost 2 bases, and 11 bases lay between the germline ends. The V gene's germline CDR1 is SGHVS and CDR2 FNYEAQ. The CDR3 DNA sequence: TGTGCCAGCAGCTTAGCGGGAGATTCCCCCTACGAGCAGTACTTC. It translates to CASSLAGDSPYEQYF. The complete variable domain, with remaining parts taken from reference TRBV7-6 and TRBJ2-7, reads GAGVSQSPRYKVTKRGQDVALRCDPISGHVSLYWYRQALGQGPEFLTYFNYEAQQDKSGLPNDRFSAERPEGSISTLTIQRTEQRDSAMYRCASSLAGDSPYEQYFGPGTRLTVT.

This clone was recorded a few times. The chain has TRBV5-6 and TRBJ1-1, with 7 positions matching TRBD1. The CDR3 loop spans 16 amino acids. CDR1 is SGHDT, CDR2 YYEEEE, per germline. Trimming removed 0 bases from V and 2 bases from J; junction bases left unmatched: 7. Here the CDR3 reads CASSLVMGQQNTEAFF. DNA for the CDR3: TGTGCCAGCAGCTTGGTTATGGGACAGCAAAACACTGAAGCTTTCTTT.

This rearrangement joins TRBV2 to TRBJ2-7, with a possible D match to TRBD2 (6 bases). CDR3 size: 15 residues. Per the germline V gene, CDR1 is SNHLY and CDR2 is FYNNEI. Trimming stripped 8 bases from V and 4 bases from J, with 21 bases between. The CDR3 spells CASGKNRDFEYEQYF. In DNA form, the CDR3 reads TGTGCCAGCGGAAAGAACCGGGACTTCGAGTACGAGCAGTACTTC. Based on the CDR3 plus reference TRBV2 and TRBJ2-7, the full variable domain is EPEVTQTPSHQVTQMGQEVILRCVPISNHLYFYWYRQILGQKVEFLVSFYNNEISEKSEIFDDQFSVERPDGSNFTLKIRSTKLEDSAMYFCASGKNRDFEYEQYFGPGTRLTVT.

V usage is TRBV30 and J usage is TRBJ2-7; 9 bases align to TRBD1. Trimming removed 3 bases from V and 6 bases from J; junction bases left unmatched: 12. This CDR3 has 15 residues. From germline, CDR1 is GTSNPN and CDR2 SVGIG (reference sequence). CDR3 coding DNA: TGTGCCTGGAGGGTCTCGGGACAGGGAAAACGCGAGCAGTACTTC. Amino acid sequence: CAWRVSGQGKREQYF.

The CDR3 loop reads CASSLEGTTDTQYF. The CDR3 DNA reads TGTGCCAGCAGCTTAGAGGGGACTACAGATACGCAGTATTTT. The chain joins TRBV7-9 to TRBJ2-3, with a tentative D call TRBD2 (6 bases). Germline V gene data show CDR1 as SEHNR and CDR2 as FQNEAQ (reference sequence). CDR3 length: 14 amino acids. V gave up 1 base and J gave up 3 bases, with 8 bases separating them.

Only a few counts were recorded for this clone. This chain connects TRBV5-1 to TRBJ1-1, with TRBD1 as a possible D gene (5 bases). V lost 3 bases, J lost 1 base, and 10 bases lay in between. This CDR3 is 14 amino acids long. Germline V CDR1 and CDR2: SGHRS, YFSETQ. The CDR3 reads CASSWDWKNTEAFF. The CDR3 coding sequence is TGCGCCAGCAGCTGGGACTGGAAGAACACTGAAGCTTTCTTT.

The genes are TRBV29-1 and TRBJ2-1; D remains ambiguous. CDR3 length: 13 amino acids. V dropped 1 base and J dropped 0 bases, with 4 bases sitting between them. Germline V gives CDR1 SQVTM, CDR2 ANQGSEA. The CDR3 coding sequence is TGCAGCGTTGAAGGGAGCTCCTACAATGAGCAGTTCTTC. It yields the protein CSVEGSSYNEQFF.

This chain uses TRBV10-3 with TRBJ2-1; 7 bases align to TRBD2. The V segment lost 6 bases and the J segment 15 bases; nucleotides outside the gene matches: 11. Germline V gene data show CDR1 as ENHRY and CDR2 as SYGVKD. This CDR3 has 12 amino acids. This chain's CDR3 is CAIRPGEGRAFF. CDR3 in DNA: TGTGCCATCAGACCCGGGGAGGGTCGGGCGTTCTTC.

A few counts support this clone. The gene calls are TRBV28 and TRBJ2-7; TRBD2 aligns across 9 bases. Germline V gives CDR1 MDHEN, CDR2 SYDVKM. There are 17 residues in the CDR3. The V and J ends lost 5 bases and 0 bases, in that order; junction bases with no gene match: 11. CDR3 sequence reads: CASSLTSGGGSSYEQYF. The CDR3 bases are TGTGCCAGCAGTCTGACTAGCGGTGGGGGTTCCTCCTACGAGCAGTACTTC.

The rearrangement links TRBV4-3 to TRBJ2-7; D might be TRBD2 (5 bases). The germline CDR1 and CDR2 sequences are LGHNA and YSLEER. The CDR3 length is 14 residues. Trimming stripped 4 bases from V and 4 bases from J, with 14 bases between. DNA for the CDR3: TGCGCCAGCAGCCTGATATTCCCGGGGTACGAGCAGTACTTC. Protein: CASSLIFPGYEQYF.

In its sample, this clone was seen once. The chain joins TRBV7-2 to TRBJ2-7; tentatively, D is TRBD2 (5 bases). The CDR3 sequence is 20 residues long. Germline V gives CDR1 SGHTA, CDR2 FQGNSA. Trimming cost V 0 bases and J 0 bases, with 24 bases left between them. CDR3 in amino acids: CASSLAGSHGGQFFSYEQYF. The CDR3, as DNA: TGTGCCAGCAGCTTAGCGGGCAGTCATGGAGGCCAGTTCTTCTCCTACGAGCAGTACTTC.

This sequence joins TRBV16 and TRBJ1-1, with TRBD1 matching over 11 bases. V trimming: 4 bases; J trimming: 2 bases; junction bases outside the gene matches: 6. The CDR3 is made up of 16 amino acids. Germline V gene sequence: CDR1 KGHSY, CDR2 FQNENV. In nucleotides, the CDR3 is TGTGCCAGCAGCCCACTGGACAGGGGGCCTAACACTGAAGCTTTCTTT. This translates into CASSPLDRGPNTEAFF.

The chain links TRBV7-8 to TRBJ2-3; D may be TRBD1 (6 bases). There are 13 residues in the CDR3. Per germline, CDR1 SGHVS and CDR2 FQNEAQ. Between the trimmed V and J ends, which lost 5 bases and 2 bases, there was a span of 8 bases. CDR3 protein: CASSGGLTDTQYF. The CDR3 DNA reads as TGTGCCAGCAGCGGGGGCCTCACAGATACGCAGTATTTT.

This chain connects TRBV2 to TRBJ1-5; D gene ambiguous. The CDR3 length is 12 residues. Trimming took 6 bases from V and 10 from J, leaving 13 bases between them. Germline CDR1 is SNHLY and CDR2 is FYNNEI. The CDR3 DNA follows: TGTGCCAGCAGCGCCTTTGGCATCCCCCAGCATTTT. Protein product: CASSAFGIPQHF.

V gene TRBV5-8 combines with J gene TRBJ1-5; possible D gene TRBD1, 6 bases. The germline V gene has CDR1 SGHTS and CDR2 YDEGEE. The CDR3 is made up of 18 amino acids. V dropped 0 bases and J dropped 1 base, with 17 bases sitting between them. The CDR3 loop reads CASSLARGRGRSNQPQHF. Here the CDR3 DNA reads TGTGCCAGCAGCTTGGCCCGGGGCAGGGGAAGGAGCAATCAGCCCCAGCATTTT.

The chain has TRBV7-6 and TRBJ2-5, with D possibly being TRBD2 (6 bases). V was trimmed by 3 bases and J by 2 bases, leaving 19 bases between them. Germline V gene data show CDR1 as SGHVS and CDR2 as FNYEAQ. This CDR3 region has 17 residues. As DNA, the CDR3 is TGTGCCAGCAGCTTTGCCGCTAGAGTGGCGGGGCAAGAGACCCAGTACTTC. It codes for CASSFAARVAGQETQYF.

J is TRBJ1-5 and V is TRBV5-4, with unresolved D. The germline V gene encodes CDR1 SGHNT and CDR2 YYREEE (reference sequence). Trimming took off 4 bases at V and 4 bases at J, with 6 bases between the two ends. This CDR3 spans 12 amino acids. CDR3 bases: TGTGCCAGCAGCATTAAAAATCAGCCCCAGCATTTT. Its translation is CASSIKNQPQHF.

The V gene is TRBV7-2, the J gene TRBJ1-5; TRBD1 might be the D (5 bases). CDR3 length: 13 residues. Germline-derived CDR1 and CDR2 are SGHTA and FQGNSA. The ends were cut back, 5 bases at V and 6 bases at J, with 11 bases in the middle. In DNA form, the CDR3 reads TGTGCCAGCAGCGTCCACGGGGGTCAGCCCCAGCATTTT. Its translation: CASSVHGGQPQHF.

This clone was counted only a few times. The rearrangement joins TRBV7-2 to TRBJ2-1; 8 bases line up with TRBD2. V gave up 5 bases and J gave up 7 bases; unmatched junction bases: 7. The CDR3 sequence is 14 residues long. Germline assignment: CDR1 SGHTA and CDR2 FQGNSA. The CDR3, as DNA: TGTGCCAGCAGCGGGGCGGGAGGAGGGAATGAGCAGTTCTTC. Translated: CASSGAGGGNEQFF.

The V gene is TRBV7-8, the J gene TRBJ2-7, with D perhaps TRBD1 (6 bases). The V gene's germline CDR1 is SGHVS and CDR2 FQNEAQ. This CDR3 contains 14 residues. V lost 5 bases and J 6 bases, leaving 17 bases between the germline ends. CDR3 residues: CASSLRTQGSEQYF. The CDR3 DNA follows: TGTGCCAGCAGCCTCCGCACCCAGGGGTCCGAGCAGTACTTC.

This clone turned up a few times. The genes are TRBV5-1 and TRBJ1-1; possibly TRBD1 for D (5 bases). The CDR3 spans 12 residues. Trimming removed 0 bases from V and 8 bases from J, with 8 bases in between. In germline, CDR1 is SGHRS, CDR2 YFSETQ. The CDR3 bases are TGCGCCAGCAGCTTGGAGGCAGGGGAAGCTTTCTTT. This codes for CASSLEAGEAFF.

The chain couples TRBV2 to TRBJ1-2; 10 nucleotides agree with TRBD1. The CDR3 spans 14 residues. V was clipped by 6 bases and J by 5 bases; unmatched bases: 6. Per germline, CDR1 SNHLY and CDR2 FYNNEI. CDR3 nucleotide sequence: TGTGCCAGCAGGGGACAGGGGATCTTATATGGCTACACCTTC. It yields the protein CASRGQGILYGYTF. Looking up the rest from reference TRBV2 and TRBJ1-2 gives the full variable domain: EPEVTQTPSHQVTQMGQEVILRCVPISNHLYFYWYRQILGQKVEFLVSFYNNEISEKSEIFDDQFSVERPDGSNFTLKIRSTKLEDSAMYFCASRGQGILYGYTFGSGTRLTVV.